A single T cell receptor (beta chain) is shown here with its context. The antigen remains unidentified. Method: immunoSEQ multiplex PCR; TCRdb's copy keeps in-frame clones and lacks some. The sample records around 160,000 clones, 80% to 95% being singletons. This entry belongs to a study of T cell responses to AZD1222 COVID-19 vaccine. The trim removed 8 bases at V and 0 bases at J, leaving 7 bases unmatched. Germline loops: CDR1 MNHEY, CDR2 SMNVEV (reference sequence). This CDR3 spans 15 amino acids. Findings and limits, study-wide: At baseline, just a handful of AZD1222 recipients tested seropositive. Clonal diversity was possibly underestimated, and the donors were mostly white British, with more females. Unmutated variant regions are reportedly the target of nearly half of TCRs that are spike-specific.

This sequence joins TRBV27 and TRBJ2-1, with 7 nucleotides matching TRBD2. This clonotype was sampled from an adult in good health. The sequencing used peripheral blood, collected on day 0 of MenACWY control vaccination. The CDR3 nucleotides are TGTGCCAGCCGGAGCGGGGAAAGCTCCTACAATGAGCAGTTCTTC. Its translation: CASRSGESSYNEQFF.